This record concerns one T cell receptor (beta chain) sequence. The data stem from a study of blood T cell repertoires in COVID-19. Assignments of participants to cohorts depended upon their own reported clinical history. Either two negative PCRs, clearance, or symptom resolution qualified Cohort 3 donors as recovered. Germline V lookup: CDR1 LNHDA, CDR2 SQIVND (reference sequence). This CDR3 is built from 13 residues. V shed 8 bases and J shed 5 bases, with 12 bases lying between them. The authors' processing: Amplification of reference gene primers was used by the study to estimate nucleated cell counts. Clones were sequenced by immunoSEQ multiplex PCR, and TCRdb holds only the in-frame ones, with some missing. That table supplies the V and J calls and clone size; D and trimming were determined from the DNA. The table records some 130,000 clones, around 73% of them present only once.

The sample taken for sequencing was PBMCs or T cells enriched from blood (not recorded which). The source of this sequence is a woman in her fifties or sixties who had recovered from COVID-19. V gene TRBV19 combines with J gene TRBJ1-4; the D gene is possibly TRBD1 (6 bases). The CDR3 region has the DNA TGTGCCAGTCTCAAGGACAGCAATGAAAAACTGTTTTTT. The encoded protein is CASLKDSNEKLFF.